Below are 29 T cell receptor beta chains sequenced from a single sample in a study of cytomegalovirus exposure and HLA in healthy donors. In the PCR, 60 Vbeta and 13 Jbeta primers were used. Using immunoSEQ multiplex PCR, the repertoire was profiled, and TCRdb retains in-frame clones only, with some absent. The profile shows some 140,000 clones, roughly 77% of them singletons. The sequenced material came from PBMCs. These receptor sequences come from a man under 40 in good health and CMV-seropositive.

The chain couples TRBV5-8 to TRBJ1-1, with no clear D. Germline CDR1 and CDR2: SGHTS and YDEGEE. The CDR3 has 14 amino acids. V shed 6 bases and J shed 1 base, with 13 bases lying between them. Written as DNA, the CDR3 is TGTGCCAGCAAACGGGAACAGTCGAACACTGAAGCTTTCTTT. Its protein product is CASKREQSNTEAFF.

This clone has just a few counts. V and J are TRBV6-1 and TRBJ2-7, with a possible D match to TRBD2 (5 bases). The CDR3 length is 12 residues. Germline assignment: CDR1 MNHNS and CDR2 SASEGT. The germline V and J ends were trimmed by 8 bases and 1 base, with 9 bases remaining between them. This CDR3 reads CASGSWSYEQYF. The CDR3 DNA reads TGTGCCAGCGGGAGTTGGTCCTACGAGCAGTACTTC.

This chain joins TRBV2 and TRBJ1-1, with TRBD1 identical over 8 bases. Germline V gene lookup returns CDR1 SNHLY and CDR2 FYNNEI. The CDR3 spans 13 residues. V lost 8 bases, J lost 7 bases, and 9 bases stayed unmatched. This CDR3 is CASLTGVSNEAFF. The CDR3 nucleotides are TGTGCCAGCCTGACAGGGGTTAGTAATGAAGCTTTCTTT.

The chain links TRBV5-6 to TRBJ2-5; 13 bases match TRBD2. The J call may be in error: the DNA end matches TRBJ2-7 better. CDR3 length equals 17 residues. Per the germline V gene, CDR1 is SGHDT and CDR2 is YYEEEE. CDR3 residues: CASSFGLAGDNSYEQYF. The CDR3 bases are TGTGCCAGCAGCTTTGGACTAGCGGGGGATAACTCCTACGAGCAGTACTTC.

The chain recombines TRBV28 with TRBJ1-5; D is possibly TRBD1 (6 bases). Deletions cut 8 bases from V and 5 bases from J, with 16 bases between. The CDR3 totals 14 residues. Germline CDR1 reads MDHEN; CDR2 reads SYDVKM. CDR3 sequence (DNA): TGTGCCAGCGGGTCCACAGGGTTGGATCAGCCCCAGCATTTT. Protein product: CASGSTGLDQPQHF.

The genes are TRBV7-9 and TRBJ1-2, with D maybe TRBD1 (6 bases). The CDR3 is 12 amino acids. Germline V gene sequence: CDR1 SEHNR, CDR2 FQNEAQ (reference sequence). Trimming left V 5 bases short and J 4 bases short, with 8 bases between. The DNA of the CDR3 is TGTGCCAGCAGCGTGGACAGCTATGGCTACACCTTC. Translation gives CASSVDSYGYTF.

The chain carries TRBV6-6 and TRBJ2-7, with D perhaps TRBD2 (7 bases). V lost 4 bases to trimming and J lost 3 bases, with 16 bases between them. Germline V gene data show CDR1 as MNHNY and CDR2 as SVGAGI (reference sequence). The CDR3 totals 15 residues. CDR3 bases: TGTGCCAGCAGTTGGGACTGGGGGGGCGTCTACGAGCAGTACTTC. Protein product: CASSWDWGGVYEQYF.

V usage is TRBV27 and J usage is TRBJ1-4; unclear D gene. The germline CDR1 and CDR2 sequences are MNHEY and SMNVEV (reference sequence). There are 15 residues in the CDR3. V lost 6 bases, J lost 0 bases, and 11 bases lay in between. CDR3 residues: CASRTQLATNEKLFF. Written as DNA, the CDR3 is TGTGCCAGCAGGACTCAACTTGCAACTAATGAAAAACTGTTTTTT.

This chain uses TRBV19 with TRBJ1-1; D is possibly TRBD1 (5 bases). Germline assignment: CDR1 LNHDA and CDR2 SQIVND (reference sequence). Trimming cost V 1 base and J 3 bases, with 9 bases left between them. The CDR3 extends over 14 amino acids. This CDR3 reads CASSIGGGDTEAFF. The CDR3 DNA sequence: TGTGCCAGTAGTATAGGGGGAGGGGACACTGAAGCTTTCTTT.

The genes are TRBV5-1 and TRBJ2-1; 9 bases agree with TRBD2. Trimming at V came to 3 bases and at J to 5 bases, leaving 6 bases not matched to a gene. CDR1 SGHRS and CDR2 YFSETQ come from the germline V gene. The CDR3 is 15 residues long. The CDR3 bases are TGCGCCAGCAGCTCGCGACTAGCGGAAGACAATGAGCAGTTCTTC. Protein sequence: CASSSRLAEDNEQFF.

V gene TRBV4-1 combines with J gene TRBJ2-1; D call uncertain. Germline V gene data show CDR1 as MGHRA and CDR2 as YSYEKL. The V end was cut by 1 base, the J end by 7 bases, with 8 bases between. This CDR3 is built from 13 residues. CDR3 sequence reads: CASSQAYWNEQFF. The CDR3 nucleotides read TGCGCCAGCAGCCAAGCCTATTGGAATGAGCAGTTCTTC.

The rearrangement links TRBV9 to TRBJ2-2; 7 bases agree with TRBD1. V dropped 2 bases and J dropped 4; count of bases not matched to a gene: 8. This CDR3 contains 16 residues. Germline CDR1 is SGDLS and CDR2 is YYNGEE. The CDR3: CASSVLPGQTTGELFF. CDR3 sequence (DNA): TGTGCCAGCAGCGTCCTACCGGGACAGACCACCGGGGAGCTGTTTTTT.

This rearrangement joins TRBV18 to TRBJ2-7, with 13 bases fitting TRBD2. The germline V gene has CDR1 KGHSH and CDR2 LQKENI. V lost 6 bases and J lost 4; bases outside the gene matches: 3. The CDR3 consists of 14 residues. The CDR3 loop is CASSQLAGGYEQYF. DNA for the CDR3: TGTGCCAGCTCCCAACTAGCGGGGGGGTACGAGCAGTACTTC.

As DNA, the CDR3 is TGTGCCAGCAGTTACTTAACTACTGAAGCTTTCTTT. Amino acid sequence: CASSYLTTEAFF. The chain couples TRBV6-5 to TRBJ1-1; D call uncertain. Trimming pared 1 base from V and 5 bases from J, leaving 5 bases between. The germline CDR1 and CDR2 sequences are MNHEY and SVGAGI. The CDR3 has 12 amino acids.

The chain joins TRBV30 to TRBJ1-5, with D hard to call. In germline, CDR1 is GTSNPN, CDR2 SVGIG (reference sequence). CDR3 length equals 14 residues. With 0 bases removed from V and 2 bases from J, the gap between germline ends came to 8 bases. CDR3 sequence (DNA): TGTGCCTGGAGTGTACGCGGCGGCAATCAGCCCCAGCATTTT. Translating it yields CAWSVRGGNQPQHF.

This chain connects TRBV6-1 to TRBJ1-2; 8 bases align to TRBD1. Germline lookup yields CDR1 MNHNS and CDR2 SASEGT. The length of the CDR3 is 15 residues. V shed 2 bases, J shed 8 bases, and the junction held 10 bases outside the gene matches. CDR3 coding DNA: TGTGCCAGCAGTGAACAGGGGGCGAATTGGTCGGGCTACACCTTC. Protein sequence: CASSEQGANWSGYTF.

The chain combines TRBV30 with TRBJ1-1, with a possible D match to TRBD1 (6 bases). CDR3 size: 15 residues. From germline, CDR1 is GTSNPN and CDR2 SVGIG (reference sequence). The ends were cut back, 0 bases at V and 1 base at J, with 12 bases in the middle. CDR3 coding DNA: TGTGCCTGGAGTGTAAGGGGGGGGACGAACACTGAAGCTTTCTTT. This encodes CAWSVRGGTNTEAFF. Based on the CDR3 plus reference TRBV30 and TRBJ1-1, the full variable domain is SQTIHQWPATLVQPVGSPLSLECTVEGTSNPNLYWYRQAAGRGLQLLFYSVGIGQISSEVPQNLSASRPQDRQFILSSKKLLLSDSGFYLCAWSVRGGTNTEAFFGQGTRLTVV.

Turning to this clone: Within the sample, other DNA sequences also encode this same CDR3. This chain joins TRBV29-1 and TRBJ2-7; 10 bases align to TRBD1. After removal of 6 bases from V and 0 bases from J, the junction contained 2 bases not matched to a gene. CDR3 size: 13 residues. Germline V gene data show CDR1 as SQVTM and CDR2 as ANQGSEA. The CDR3 spells CSVRQGASYEQYF. The CDR3 region has the DNA TGCAGCGTGAGACAGGGGGCCTCCTACGAGCAGTACTTC.

The rearrangement joins TRBV6-5 to TRBJ1-2, with D unresolved. CDR1 is MNHEY, CDR2 SVGAGI, per germline. The ends were cut back, 2 bases at V and 3 bases at J, with 13 bases in the middle. The CDR3 has 15 residues. CDR3 sequence (DNA): TGTGCCAGCAGTTACGAGGGCAGGTCTTACTATGGCTACACCTTC. Translating it yields CASSYEGRSYYGYTF.

This CDR3 reads CASTYRTGLYGYTF. CDR3 bases: TGTGCCAGCACTTATAGGACAGGGCTCTATGGCTACACCTTC. The chain couples TRBV28 to TRBJ1-2; 8 bases line up with TRBD1. The CDR3 extends over 14 amino acids. CDR1 and CDR2 from the germline V gene are MDHEN and SYDVKM. V gave up 7 bases and J gave up 4 bases; unmatched junction bases: 8.

In this sample, this clone turned up a few times. The chain is built from TRBV4-1 and TRBJ2-7; 8 positions match TRBD2. Germline values: CDR1 MGHRA, CDR2 YSYEKL. The J segment lost 3 bases and the V segment lost 5 bases, leaving 9 bases of the junction unmatched. The CDR3 extends over 15 amino acids. CDR3 in amino acids: CASSYGRRGDYEQYF. CDR3 DNA: TGCGCCAGCAGCTACGGACGGCGGGGGGACTACGAGCAGTACTTC.

The CDR3 reads CASSPGSSTDTQYF. The CDR3 DNA is TGTGCCAGCAGCCCTGGGAGCAGCACAGATACGCAGTATTTT. The chain couples TRBV27 to TRBJ2-3; D might be TRBD2 (5 bases). CDR1 is MNHEY and CDR2 is SMNVEV in the germline V gene (reference sequence). This CDR3 region has 14 residues. The V end lost 6 bases, the J end lost 0 bases, and 10 bases lay between the germline ends.

The rearrangement uses TRBV5-6 and TRBJ2-7; perhaps TRBD2 as D (6 bases). Per germline, CDR1 SGHDT and CDR2 YYEEEE. The CDR3 sequence is 15 residues long. The V end was cut by 2 bases, the J end by 4 bases, with 16 bases between. Here the CDR3 DNA reads TGTGCCAGCAGCTTTACGTTAGGGACTGGGTACGAGCAGTACTTC. It encodes CASSFTLGTGYEQYF.

The chain combines TRBV7-8 with TRBJ2-7; TRBD2 aligns across 7 bases. After removal of 6 bases from V and 2 bases from J, the junction contained 16 bases not matched to a gene. Looked up from germline, CDR1 is SGHVS and CDR2 is FQNEAQ. The CDR3 is 17 amino acids. The CDR3 coding sequence is TGTGCCAGCAGTTTTGCCTTATCCGGGGGAGGGACCTACGAGCAGTACTTC. Its protein is CASSFALSGGGTYEQYF.

V usage is TRBV30 and J usage is TRBJ2-4, with no clear D. The CDR3 extends over 15 amino acids. V was trimmed by 0 bases and J by 0 bases, leaving 9 bases between them. CDR1 is GTSNPN and CDR2 is SVGIG in the germline V gene (reference sequence). DNA of the CDR3: TGTGCCTGGAGTGTACTCAGGTCAGCCAAAAACATTCAGTACTTC. Translated: CAWSVLRSAKNIQYF.

The genes are TRBV29-1 and TRBJ1-1; 9 positions agree with TRBD1. This CDR3 is built from 14 residues. Unmatched junction bases numbered 7, after V lost 6 bases and J lost 2 bases. Germline lookup yields CDR1 SQVTM and CDR2 ANQGSEA. CDR3 nucleotides: TGCAGCGTCCGCCGGGACAGGGACAACACTGAAGCTTTCTTT. Encoded protein: CSVRRDRDNTEAFF.

V and J are TRBV19 and TRBJ2-5, with TRBD1 matching over 9 bases. Germline-derived CDR1 and CDR2 are LNHDA and SQIVND (reference sequence). V dropped 6 bases and J dropped 5; count of bases not matched to a gene: 10. CDR3 length equals 15 residues. The CDR3 region is CASRGTGGSLETQYF. The CDR3 coding sequence is TGTGCCAGTAGGGGAACAGGGGGCAGCTTGGAGACCCAGTACTTC.

The CDR3 reads CASSYLGAQGEAFF. CDR3 nucleotide sequence: TGTGCCAGCAGTTACCTAGGGGCGCAGGGGGAAGCTTTCTTT. V usage is TRBV6-5 and J usage is TRBJ1-1; possible D gene TRBD1, 6 bases. The CDR3 sequence is 14 residues long. Looked up from germline, CDR1 is MNHEY and CDR2 is SVGAGI. V was cut by 2 bases and J by 8 bases, with 15 bases left in between.

The chain employs TRBV7-9 and TRBJ2-3; 9 bases line up with TRBD2. Per germline, CDR1 SEHNR and CDR2 FQNEAQ (reference sequence). This CDR3 region has 15 residues. Unmatched junction bases numbered 4, after V lost 6 bases and J lost 0 bases. The CDR3 sequence: CASRGTSSSTDTQYF. The CDR3 DNA is TGTGCCAGCAGGGGGACTAGCAGTAGCACAGATACGCAGTATTTT.